This T cell receptor (beta chain) was recovered during a study of T cell responses to AZD1222 COVID-19 vaccine. Overall study context: Pooling covered second doses at about 4 or about 12 weeks.

Findings and limits, study-wide: AZD1222 recipients seropositive at baseline numbered only five or six. Spike was spanned by vaccine-associated CD4 TCRs, with dominance at 160-218 and 743-854. A mostly white British donor set with more females was recruited, and clonal diversity was possibly underestimated.

About this clone: Its cognate antigen is unknown. Within the sample, other DNA sequences also encode this same CDR3.

The CDR3 runs 11 residues. The V end was cut by 0 bases, the J end by 4 bases, with 4 bases between. Germline CDR1 and CDR2: DFQATT and SNEGSKA (reference sequence). Only in-frame clones appear in the TCRdb table, and some are missing; sequencing was by immunoSEQ multiplex PCR. The repertoire includes roughly 190,000 clones, approximately 95% of them detected once, and about 3.9% sits in the top ten. The receptor's source is an adult in good health. Sequencing used peripheral blood, obtained on day 0 of AZD1222 vaccination. V usage is TRBV20-1 and J usage is TRBJ2-7; no clear D gene. CDR3 nucleotides: TGCAGTGCTAGAGAAGGATACGAGCAGTACTTC. Amino acids: CSAREGYEQYF.